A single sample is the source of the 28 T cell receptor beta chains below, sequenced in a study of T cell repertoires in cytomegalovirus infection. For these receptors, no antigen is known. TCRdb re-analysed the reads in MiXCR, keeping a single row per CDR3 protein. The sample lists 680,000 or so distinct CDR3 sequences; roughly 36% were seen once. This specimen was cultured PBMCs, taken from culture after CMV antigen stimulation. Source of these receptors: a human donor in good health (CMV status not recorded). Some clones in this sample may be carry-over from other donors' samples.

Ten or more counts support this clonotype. The CDR3 loop is CASSFKGLNTEAFF. CDR3 coding DNA: TGTGCCAGCAGCTTTAAGGGTTTGAACACTGAAGCTTTCTTT. V gene TRBV7-2 combines with J gene TRBJ1-1; D not resolved. The CDR3 contains 14 residues. Germline values: CDR1 SGHTA, CDR2 FQGNSA. Trimming stripped 3 bases from V and 0 bases from J, with 8 bases between.

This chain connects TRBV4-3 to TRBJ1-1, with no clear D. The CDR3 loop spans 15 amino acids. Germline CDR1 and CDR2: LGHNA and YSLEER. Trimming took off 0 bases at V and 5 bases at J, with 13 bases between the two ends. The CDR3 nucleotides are TGCGCCAGCAGCCAAGAATGGGCCACCCGTACTGAAGCTTTCTTT. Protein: CASSQEWATRTEAFF.

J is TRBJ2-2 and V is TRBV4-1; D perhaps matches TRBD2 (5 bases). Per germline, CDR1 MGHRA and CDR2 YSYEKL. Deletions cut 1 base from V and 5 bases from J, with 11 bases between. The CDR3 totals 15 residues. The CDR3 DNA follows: TGCGCCAGCAGCCAAGTCGTGCCGGGGACCGGGGAGCTGTTTTTT. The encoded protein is CASSQVVPGTGELFF.

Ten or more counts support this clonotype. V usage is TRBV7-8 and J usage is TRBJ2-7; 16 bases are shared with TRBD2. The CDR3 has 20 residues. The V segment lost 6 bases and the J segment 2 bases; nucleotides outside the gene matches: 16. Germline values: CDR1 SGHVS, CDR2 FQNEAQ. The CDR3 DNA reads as TGTGCCAGCAGAGTAGGGGGACTAGCGGGGGGGCTTGATCGTGCCTACGAGCAGTACTTC. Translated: CASRVGGLAGGLDRAYEQYF.

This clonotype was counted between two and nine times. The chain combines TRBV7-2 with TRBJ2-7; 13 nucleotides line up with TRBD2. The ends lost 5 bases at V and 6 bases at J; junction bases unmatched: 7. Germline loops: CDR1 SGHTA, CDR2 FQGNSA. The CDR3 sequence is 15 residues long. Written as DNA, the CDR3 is TGTGCCAGCAGCATCGGACTAGCGGGAGTCTTCGAGCAGTACTTC. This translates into CASSIGLAGVFEQYF.

Here the CDR3 reads CASRTLAGTYEQYF. The CDR3 DNA reads as TGTGCCAGCAGGACACTAGCGGGAACCTACGAGCAGTACTTC. The chain employs TRBV11-2 and TRBJ2-7, with 10 bases fitting TRBD2. The CDR3 loop spans 14 amino acids. Germline trimming cut 6 bases from V and 2 bases from J; bases unmatched to any gene: 4. Germline CDR1 and CDR2: SGHAT and FQNNGV.

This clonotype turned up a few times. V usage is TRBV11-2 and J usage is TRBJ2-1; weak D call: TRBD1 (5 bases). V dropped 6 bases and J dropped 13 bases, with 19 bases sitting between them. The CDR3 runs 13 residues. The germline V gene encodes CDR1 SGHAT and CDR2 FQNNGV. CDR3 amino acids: CASSYLRDWAQFF. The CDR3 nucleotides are TGTGCCAGCAGTTACCTCAGGGATTGGGCCCAGTTCTTC.

CDR3 DNA sequence: TGTGCCAGCAAACCAGGGACAGGGAGCGACGAGCAGTACTTC. Translated: CASKPGTGSDEQYF. The chain joins TRBV27 to TRBJ2-7; 9 nucleotides match TRBD1. Looked up from germline, CDR1 is MNHEY and CDR2 is SMNVEV (reference sequence). Germline trimming cut 7 bases from V and 5 bases from J; bases unmatched to any gene: 9. The CDR3 covers 14 residues.

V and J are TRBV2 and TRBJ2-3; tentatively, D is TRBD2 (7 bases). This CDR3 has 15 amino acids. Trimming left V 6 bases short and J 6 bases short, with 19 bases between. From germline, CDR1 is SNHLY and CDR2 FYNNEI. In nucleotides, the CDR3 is TGTGCCAGCAGCGTGCTGCGGGGGCCTTTTGATACGCAGTATTTT. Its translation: CASSVLRGPFDTQYF. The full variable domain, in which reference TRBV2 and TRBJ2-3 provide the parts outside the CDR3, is EPEVTQTPSHQVTQMGQEVILRCVPISNHLYFYWYRQILGQKVEFLVSFYNNEISEKSEIFDDQFSVERPDGSNFTLKIRSTKLEDSAMYFCASSVLRGPFDTQYFGPGTRLTVL.

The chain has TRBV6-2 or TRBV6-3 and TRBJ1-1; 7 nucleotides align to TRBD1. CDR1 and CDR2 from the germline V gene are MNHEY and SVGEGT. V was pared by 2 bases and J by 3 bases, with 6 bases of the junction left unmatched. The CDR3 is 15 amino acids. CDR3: CASSYRDSIDTEAFF. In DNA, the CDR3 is TGTGCCAGCAGTTACCGGGACAGCATCGACACTGAAGCTTTCTTT.

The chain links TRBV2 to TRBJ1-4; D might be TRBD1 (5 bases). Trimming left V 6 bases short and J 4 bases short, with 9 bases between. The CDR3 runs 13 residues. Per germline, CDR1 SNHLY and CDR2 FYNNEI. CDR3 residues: CASRGDGNEKLFF. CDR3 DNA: TGTGCCAGCAGAGGGGACGGTAATGAAAAACTGTTTTTT.

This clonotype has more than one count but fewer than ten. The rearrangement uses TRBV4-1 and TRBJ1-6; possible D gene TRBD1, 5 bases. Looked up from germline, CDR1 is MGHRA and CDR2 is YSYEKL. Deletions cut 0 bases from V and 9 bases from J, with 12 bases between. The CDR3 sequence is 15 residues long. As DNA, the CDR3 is TGCGCCAGCAGCCAAGATGGGGAGAGGGGTTCACCCCTCCACTTT. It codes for CASSQDGERGSPLHF.

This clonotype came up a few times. The CDR3 spells CASRQVSGRSYEQYF. The CDR3 DNA is TGTGCCAGCAGACAAGTTAGCGGGAGGTCCTACGAGCAGTACTTC. The chain employs TRBV11-2 and TRBJ2-7, with TRBD2 matching over 10 bases. This CDR3 has 15 amino acids. Per germline, CDR1 SGHAT and CDR2 FQNNGV. V shed 6 bases and J 1 base; nucleotides not matched to a gene: 6.

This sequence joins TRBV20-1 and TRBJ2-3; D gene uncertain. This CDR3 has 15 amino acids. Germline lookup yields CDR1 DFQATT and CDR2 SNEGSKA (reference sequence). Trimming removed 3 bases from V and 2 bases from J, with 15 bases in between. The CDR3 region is CSASNPPAATDTQYF. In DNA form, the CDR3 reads TGCAGTGCTAGTAACCCCCCCGCCGCCACAGATACGCAGTATTTT.

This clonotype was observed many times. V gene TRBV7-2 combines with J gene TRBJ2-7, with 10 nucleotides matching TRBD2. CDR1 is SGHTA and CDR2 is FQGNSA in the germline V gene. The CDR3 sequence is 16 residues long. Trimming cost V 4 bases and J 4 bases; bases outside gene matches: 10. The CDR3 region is CASSSRPSGGGYEQYF. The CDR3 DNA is TGTGCCAGCAGCTCCCGACCTAGCGGGGGAGGATACGAGCAGTACTTC. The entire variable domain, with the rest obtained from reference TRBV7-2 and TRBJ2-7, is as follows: GAGVSQSPSNKVTEKGKDVELRCDPISGHTALYWYRQSLGQGLEFLIYFQGNSAPDKSGLPSDRFSAERTGGSVSTLTIQRTQQEDSAVYLCASSSRPSGGGYEQYFGPGTRLTVT.

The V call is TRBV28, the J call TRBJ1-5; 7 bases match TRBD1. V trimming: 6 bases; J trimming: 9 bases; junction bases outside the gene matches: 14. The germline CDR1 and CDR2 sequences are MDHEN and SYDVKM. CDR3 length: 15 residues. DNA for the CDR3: TGTGCCAGCAGACAAGGGACAGTTTCTGGGTGGCCCCAGCATTTT. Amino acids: CASRQGTVSGWPQHF.

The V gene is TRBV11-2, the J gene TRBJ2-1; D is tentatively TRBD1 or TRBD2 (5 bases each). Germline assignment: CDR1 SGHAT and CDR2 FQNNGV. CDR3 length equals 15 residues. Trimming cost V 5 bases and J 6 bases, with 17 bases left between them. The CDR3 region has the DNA TGTGCCAGCAGCGGAGGCCTGGTTGGGGCCAATGAGCAGTTCTTC. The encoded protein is CASSGGLVGANEQFF.

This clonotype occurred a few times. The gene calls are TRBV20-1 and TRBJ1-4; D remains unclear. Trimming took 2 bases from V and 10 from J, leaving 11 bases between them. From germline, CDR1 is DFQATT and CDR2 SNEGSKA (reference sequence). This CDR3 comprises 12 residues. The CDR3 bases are TGCAGTGCTAGATCTATATTCGGAAAACTGTTTTTT. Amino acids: CSARSIFGKLFF.

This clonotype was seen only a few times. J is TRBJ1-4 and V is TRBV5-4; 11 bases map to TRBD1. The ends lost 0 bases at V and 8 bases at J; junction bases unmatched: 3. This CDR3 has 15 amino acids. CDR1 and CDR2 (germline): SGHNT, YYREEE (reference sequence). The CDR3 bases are TGTGCCAGCAGCTTGGGGACAGGGGGCAAAGAAAAACTGTTTTTT. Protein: CASSLGTGGKEKLFF.

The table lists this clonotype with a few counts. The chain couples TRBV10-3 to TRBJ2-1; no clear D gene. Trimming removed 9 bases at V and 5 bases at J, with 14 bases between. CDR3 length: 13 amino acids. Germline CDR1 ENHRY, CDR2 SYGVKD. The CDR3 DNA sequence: TGTGCCATACAGAAAAAGAGCGACAATGAGCAGTTCTTC. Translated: CAIQKKSDNEQFF.

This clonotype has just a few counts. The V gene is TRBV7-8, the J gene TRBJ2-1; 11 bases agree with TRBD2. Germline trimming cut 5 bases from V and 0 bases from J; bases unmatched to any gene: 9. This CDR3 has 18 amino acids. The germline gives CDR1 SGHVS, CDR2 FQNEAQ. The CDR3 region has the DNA TGTGCCAGCAGCCCGCTAGCGGGGGGCCATAGCTCCTACAATGAGCAGTTCTTC. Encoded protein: CASSPLAGGHSSYNEQFF. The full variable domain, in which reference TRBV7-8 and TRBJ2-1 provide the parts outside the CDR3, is GAGVSQSPRYKVAKRGQDVALRCDPISGHVSLFWYQQALGQGPEFLTYFQNEAQLDKSGLPSDRFFAERPEGSVSTLKIQRTQQEDSAVYLCASSPLAGGHSSYNEQFFGPGTRLTVL.

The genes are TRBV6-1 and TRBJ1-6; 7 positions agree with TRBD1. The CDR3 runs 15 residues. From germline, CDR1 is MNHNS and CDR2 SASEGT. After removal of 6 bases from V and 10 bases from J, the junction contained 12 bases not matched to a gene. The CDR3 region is CASRRDGTDGSPLHF. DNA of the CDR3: TGTGCCAGCAGGAGGGACGGGACAGATGGCTCACCCCTCCACTTT.

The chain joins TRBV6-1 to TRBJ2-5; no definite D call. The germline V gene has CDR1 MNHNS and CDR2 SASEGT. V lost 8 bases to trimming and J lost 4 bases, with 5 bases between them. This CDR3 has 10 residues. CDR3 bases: TGTGCCAGCGGCATAGAGACCCAGTACTTC. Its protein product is CASGIETQYF.

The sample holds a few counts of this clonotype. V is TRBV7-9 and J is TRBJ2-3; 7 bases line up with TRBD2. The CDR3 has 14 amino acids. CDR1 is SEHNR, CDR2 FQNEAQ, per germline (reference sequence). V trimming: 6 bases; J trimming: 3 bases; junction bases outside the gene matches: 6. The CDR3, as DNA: TGTGCCAGCAGGGCTAGCGGAGCGACAGATACGCAGTATTTT. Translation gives CASRASGATDTQYF.

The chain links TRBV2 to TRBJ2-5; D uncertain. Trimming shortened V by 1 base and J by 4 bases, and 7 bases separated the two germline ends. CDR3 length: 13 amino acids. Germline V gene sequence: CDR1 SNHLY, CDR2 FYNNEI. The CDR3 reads CASSEERRETQYF. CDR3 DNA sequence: TGTGCCAGCAGTGAAGAGCGCAGAGAGACCCAGTACTTC.

This CDR3 is CASHRQRGADLYNEQFF. Here the CDR3 DNA reads TGCGCCAGCCACCGCCAAAGGGGAGCAGACCTCTACAATGAGCAGTTCTTC. This chain joins TRBV5-1 and TRBJ2-1; D may be TRBD1 or TRBD2 (5 bases each). Trimming shortened V by 7 bases and J by 3 bases, and 23 bases separated the two germline ends. The CDR3 spans 17 residues. Germline lookup yields CDR1 SGHRS and CDR2 YFSETQ.

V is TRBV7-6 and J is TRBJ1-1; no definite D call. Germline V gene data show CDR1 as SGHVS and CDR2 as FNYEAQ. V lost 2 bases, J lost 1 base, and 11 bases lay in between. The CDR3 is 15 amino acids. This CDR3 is CASSLKRVGNTEAFF. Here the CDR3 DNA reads TGTGCCAGCAGCTTAAAGAGGGTCGGGAACACTGAAGCTTTCTTT.

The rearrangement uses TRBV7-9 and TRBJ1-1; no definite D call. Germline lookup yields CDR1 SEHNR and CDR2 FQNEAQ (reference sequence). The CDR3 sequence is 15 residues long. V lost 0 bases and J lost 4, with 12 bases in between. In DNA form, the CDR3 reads TGTGCCAGCAGCTTAGCGGGCAGCGAGGGCACTGAAGCTTTCTTT. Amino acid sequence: CASSLAGSEGTEAFF. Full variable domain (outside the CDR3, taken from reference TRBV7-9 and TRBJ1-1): DTGVSQNPRHKITKRGQNVTFRCDPISEHNRLYWYRQTLGQGPEFLTYFQNEAQLEKSRLLSDRFSAERPKGSFSTLEIQRTEQGDSAMYLCASSLAGSEGTEAFFGQGTRLTVV.